Presented here are 26 T cell receptor beta chains from one specimen sequenced in a study of blood T cell repertoires in COVID-19. Produced via immunoSEQ multiplex PCR; TCRdb's table is partial and in-frame only. The repertoire includes about 300,000 clones, about 83% of them detected once, and around 1.6% sits in the top ten. The sequencing input was peripheral blood. The source is a woman aged 50 to 60 with acute or convalescent COVID-19.

This clone was detected once. CDR3 nucleotides: TGTGCCAGTAGTATGAGACACCCTTTACCTGAAGCTTTCTTT. Its protein is CASSMRHPLPEAFF. The chain employs TRBV19 and TRBJ1-1; D unresolved. The CDR3 contains 14 residues. CDR1 is LNHDA, CDR2 SQIVND, per germline (reference sequence). V was pared by 3 bases and J by 6 bases, with 14 bases between.

The table lists this clone with a count of one. The CDR3 is CASRIESLGNQPQHF. CDR3 DNA: TGTGCCAGCAGGATAGAAAGTCTCGGCAATCAGCCCCAGCATTTT. This rearrangement joins TRBV28 to TRBJ1-5; D is unclear. The length of the CDR3 is 15 residues. The germline CDR1 and CDR2 sequences are MDHEN and SYDVKM. Between the trimmed V and J ends, which lost 6 bases and 2 bases, there was a span of 14 bases. Filled out from reference TRBV28 and TRBJ1-5, the complete variable domain reads DVKVTQSSRYLVKRTGEKVFLECVQDMDHENMFWYRQDPGLGLRLIYFSYDVKMKEKGDIPEGYSVSREKKERFSLILESASTNQTSMYLCASRIESLGNQPQHFGDGTRLSIL.

This clone was seen only once. The chain carries TRBV7-3 and TRBJ2-1; D is undetermined. CDR1 and CDR2 from the germline V gene are SGHTA and FQGTGA. The CDR3 loop spans 13 amino acids. V was clipped by 1 base and J by 8 bases, with 9 bases between them. The CDR3 loop reads CASSLRALDEQFF. In DNA form, the CDR3 reads TGTGCCAGCAGCTTAAGAGCTCTTGATGAGCAGTTCTTC.

The gene calls are TRBV28 and TRBJ1-2, with 7 positions matching TRBD1. The V gene's germline CDR1 is MDHEN and CDR2 SYDVKM. V gave up 4 bases and J gave up 4 bases; unmatched junction bases: 9. This CDR3 region has 15 residues. CDR3 DNA sequence: TGTGCCAGCAGTTCCCCCGACAGGGAAGGCTATGGCTACACCTTC. It encodes CASSSPDREGYGYTF.

The rearrangement joins TRBV24-1 to TRBJ2-6; unclear D gene. The CDR3 spans 15 residues. CDR1 KGHDR and CDR2 SFDVKD come from the germline V gene. V shed 5 bases and J shed 0 bases, with 7 bases lying between them. The CDR3 DNA sequence: TGTGCCACCAGTGCCCAGTCCTCTGGGGCCAACGTCCTGACTTTC. Translated: CATSAQSSGANVLTF.

This clone was counted between two and nine times. This sequence joins TRBV14 and TRBJ1-2, with D tentatively TRBD1 (6 bases). Germline CDR1 reads SGHDN; CDR2 reads FVKESK. The V end lost 5 bases, the J end lost 8 bases, and 21 bases lay between the germline ends. The CDR3 covers 15 residues. The CDR3 reads CASSKRTGTLMGYTF. The CDR3 DNA reads as TGTGCCAGCAGCAAAAGAACAGGGACCCTGATGGGCTACACCTTC.

The rearrangement uses TRBV7-2 and TRBJ2-7; 8 nucleotides match TRBD2. The CDR3 runs to 16 residues. Trimming cost V 2 bases and J 0 bases; bases outside gene matches: 6. CDR1 is SGHTA, CDR2 FQGNSA, per germline. DNA of the CDR3: TGTGCCAGCAGCTTAACCTTAGCGGGGAGCTCCTACGAGCAGTACTTC. Protein sequence: CASSLTLAGSSYEQYF.

J is TRBJ1-5 and V is TRBV24-1; 9 bases map to TRBD1. The J segment lost 3 bases and the V segment lost 2 bases, leaving 7 bases of the junction unmatched. The CDR3 is 17 amino acids. Germline-derived CDR1 and CDR2 are KGHDR and SFDVKD. As DNA, the CDR3 is TGTGCCACCAGTGATTCCGGGACAGGGAATGCCAATCAGCCCCAGCATTTT. This translates into CATSDSGTGNANQPQHF.

This clone was seen once. The genes are TRBV5-1 and TRBJ2-4; 7 positions agree with TRBD2. Per germline, CDR1 SGHRS and CDR2 YFSETQ. The junction had 16 bases not matched to a gene; V was cut back by 4 bases and J by 0 bases. CDR3 length: 19 amino acids. Written as DNA, the CDR3 is TGCGCCAGCAGCCCGGGGGAGGGCCTCTTAGAGGTAGCCAAAAACATTCAGTACTTC. This sequence encodes CASSPGEGLLEVAKNIQYF.

This chain connects TRBV20-1 to TRBJ2-7, with 10 bases that match TRBD1. CDR1 and CDR2 from the germline V gene are DFQATT and SNEGSKA (reference sequence). The CDR3 covers 14 residues. Losses at the gene ends were 3 bases for V and 9 bases for J; bases not matched to a gene: 11. The DNA of the CDR3 is TGCAGTGCTAGTTCCGGGACAGGGGAAGGGGTGCAGTACTTC. Residues: CSASSGTGEGVQYF.

The chain couples TRBV7-3 to TRBJ2-1, with D perhaps matching TRBD2 (6 bases). Trimming removed 5 bases from V and 6 bases from J, with 20 bases in between. This CDR3 is 16 amino acids long. Germline CDR1 and CDR2: SGHTA and FQGTGA. The CDR3 DNA is TGTGCCAGCAGCCCCGTTCTCTGGGAGGAGGGCAATGAGCAGTTCTTC. This translates into CASSPVLWEEGNEQFF. Drawing the rest from reference TRBV7-3 and TRBJ2-1, the complete variable domain is GAGVSQTPSNKVTEKGKYVELRCDPISGHTALYWYRQSLGQGPEFLIYFQGTGAADDSGLPNDRFFAVRPEGSVSTLKIQRTERGDSAVYLCASSPVLWEEGNEQFFGPGTRLTVL.

This clone was observed once. This chain joins TRBV5-1 and TRBJ1-5; possibly TRBD1 for D (5 bases). The CDR3 is 14 residues long. Germline-derived CDR1 and CDR2 are SGHRS and YFSETQ. V shed 0 bases and J shed 4 bases, with 8 bases lying between them. CDR3 sequence reads: CASSLAAGNQPQHF. The CDR3 DNA sequence: TGCGCCAGCAGCTTGGCGGCAGGGAATCAGCCCCAGCATTTT.

This sequence joins TRBV5-1 and TRBJ1-4; 9 nucleotides line up with TRBD1. The junction had 9 bases not matched to a gene; V was cut back by 4 bases and J by 8 bases. In germline, CDR1 is SGHRS, CDR2 YFSETQ. This CDR3 has 15 amino acids. DNA for the CDR3: TGCGCCAGCAGCGTACTGGGACAGGGTGGGGAAAAACTGTTTTTT. Translated: CASSVLGQGGEKLFF.

The chain uses TRBV29-1 and TRBJ1-4; 7 nucleotides line up with TRBD1. The germline V gene encodes CDR1 SQVTM and CDR2 ANQGSEA. The V segment lost 5 bases and the J segment 7 bases; nucleotides outside the gene matches: 7. CDR3 length: 13 amino acids. This chain's CDR3 is CSVTGVMVEKLFF. For the CDR3, the DNA is TGCAGCGTTACAGGGGTAATGGTTGAAAAACTGTTTTTT.

This chain uses TRBV4-1 with TRBJ2-1; 12 nucleotides match TRBD2. Germline V gene data show CDR1 as MGHRA and CDR2 as YSYEKL. This CDR3 spans 16 amino acids. The V gene end was trimmed by 4 bases and the J gene end by 7 bases; junction bases not matched to a gene: 8. CDR3 bases: TGCGCCAGCAGCCTCCCCCTAGCGGGAGGGGGAAATGAGCAGTTCTTC. Translation: CASSLPLAGGGNEQFF.

The J gene is TRBJ1-1, the V gene TRBV7-2; D perhaps matches TRBD1 (5 bases). Germline CDR1 reads SGHTA; CDR2 reads FQGNSA. Trimming took 5 bases from V and 1 from J, leaving 8 bases between them. The CDR3 consists of 13 residues. CDR3 DNA: TGTGCCAGCAGCGTCGACAGGAACACTGAAGCTTTCTTT. Encoded protein: CASSVDRNTEAFF.

The chain is built from TRBV5-6 and TRBJ2-7, with a tentative D call TRBD2 (6 bases). This CDR3 region has 11 residues. V lost 4 bases and J lost 7, with 9 bases in between. Germline V CDR1 and CDR2: SGHDT, YYEEEE. This CDR3 is CASSRRGEQYF. The CDR3 nucleotides are TGTGCCAGCAGCCGTCGGGGGGAGCAGTACTTC.

This clone was found once. The CDR3 here is CATSEARDFGANVLTF. CDR3 DNA: TGTGCCACCAGTGAGGCCCGGGACTTCGGGGCCAACGTCCTGACTTTC. The chain combines TRBV24-1 with TRBJ2-6; tentatively, D is TRBD2 (6 bases). CDR1 and CDR2 (germline): KGHDR, SFDVKD. The V gene lost 4 bases and the J gene lost 4 bases, with 13 bases spanning the gap. The CDR3 runs 16 residues.

The table lists this clone with a few counts. The V gene is TRBV6-5, the J gene TRBJ2-5, with a tentative D call TRBD1 (6 bases). V lost 7 bases, J lost 4 bases, and 13 bases lay in between. Germline lookup yields CDR1 MNHEY and CDR2 SVGAGI. CDR3 length equals 13 residues. For the CDR3, the DNA is TGTGCCAGCACCATACAGGGTACAGAGACCCAGTACTTC. Its translation is CASTIQGTETQYF.

The count of this clone is one. This rearrangement joins TRBV6-2 or TRBV6-3 to TRBJ2-3; TRBD2 aligns across 9 bases. This CDR3 spans 16 amino acids. Germline V CDR1 and CDR2: MNHEY, SVGEGT. Trimming at V came to 6 bases and at J to 4 bases, leaving 11 bases not matched to a gene. The CDR3 sequence: CASSMELAGASDTQYF. Written as DNA, the CDR3 is TGTGCCAGCAGCATGGAGTTAGCGGGAGCTTCAGATACGCAGTATTTT.

This clone was seen only once. The chain carries TRBV28 and TRBJ2-7; 8 positions agree with TRBD1. Germline CDR1 and CDR2: MDHEN and SYDVKM. CDR3 length: 15 amino acids. J was trimmed by 5 bases and V by 5 bases; bases with no gene match: 11. CDR3 amino acids: CASSQNQGARDEQYF. For the CDR3, the DNA is TGTGCCAGCAGTCAAAATCAGGGGGCACGGGACGAGCAGTACTTC.

The V call is TRBV7-2, the J call TRBJ2-2, with TRBD2 matching over 12 bases. The CDR3 extends over 16 amino acids. V lost 3 bases to trimming and J lost 4 bases; unmatched junction nucleotides: 3. Germline CDR1 SGHTA, CDR2 FQGNSA. The CDR3 loop reads CASSLTSGSPTGELFF. In DNA form, the CDR3 reads TGTGCCAGCAGCTTGACTAGCGGGAGTCCCACCGGGGAGCTGTTTTTT.

The CDR3 here is CASSYRLAGAAGELFF. CDR3 coding DNA: TGTGCCAGCAGCTATAGACTAGCGGGAGCGGCCGGGGAGCTGTTTTTT. The genes are TRBV5-6 and TRBJ2-2; 12 bases line up with TRBD2. Per germline, CDR1 SGHDT and CDR2 YYEEEE. V was clipped by 3 bases and J by 6 bases; unmatched bases: 6. The CDR3 sequence is 16 residues long.

This clone was counted a single time. This chain joins TRBV10-3 and TRBJ2-5; 8 bases are a match to TRBD2. V dropped 4 bases and J dropped 4; count of bases not matched to a gene: 5. The germline gives CDR1 ENHRY, CDR2 SYGVKD. CDR3 length: 14 amino acids. The CDR3 DNA follows: TGTGCCATCAGTGTGGAGGCGGGAGGAGAGACCCAGTACTTC. Translation: CAISVEAGGETQYF.

This clone appeared a single time. The chain links TRBV5-1 to TRBJ1-6; weak D call: TRBD1 (6 bases). V shed 4 bases and J shed 5 bases, with 10 bases lying between them. CDR3 length: 14 residues. Germline assignment: CDR1 SGHRS and CDR2 YFSETQ. CDR3 sequence: CASSPGQNNSPLHF. The CDR3 nucleotides read TGCGCCAGCAGCCCCGGACAGAATAATTCACCCCTCCACTTT.

The V call is TRBV28, the J call TRBJ1-2; 9 nucleotides line up with TRBD1. V trimming: 6 bases; J trimming: 2 bases; junction bases outside the gene matches: 10. The CDR3 consists of 16 residues. Germline CDR1 is MDHEN and CDR2 is SYDVKM. CDR3 loop: CASSLLGTGSNYGYTF. As DNA, the CDR3 is TGTGCCAGCAGCCTCCTGGGGACAGGGTCCAACTATGGCTACACCTTC.